This T cell receptor beta chain was identified during a study of CD8 T cells in ankylosing spondylitis. Each TCR beta library was made by quantitative 5'-RACE that incorporated molecular barcodes. From the 5' RACE reads, TCRdb called clonotypes with MiXCR, one entry per CDR3 protein. The sample consists of about 240,000 distinct CDR3 sequences, around a tenth of them appearing once. V was clipped by 5 bases and J by 7 bases, with 14 bases between them. Germline V gene lookup returns CDR1 SQVTM and CDR2 ANQGSEA. The CDR3 consists of 12 residues. The table lists this clonotype with a few counts. As yet, its antigen is unknown. Findings and limits, study-wide: Characteristic of ankylosing spondylitis blood, it appeared, was a TCR beta motif comprising about eight highly homologous variants. Disease-associated clonotypes exhibited CD8+ identity and were relatively infrequent in peripheral blood.

Sequenced sample: blood, either unsorted or a sorted T cell fraction (not recorded which). The TCR originated in a male donor with ankylosing spondylitis or in good health (not recorded which). This chain joins TRBV29-1 and TRBJ1-2, with D uncertain. The CDR3 sequence: CSVSDVRAGYTF. The CDR3 DNA reads TGCAGCGTTTCGGACGTACGTGCTGGCTACACCTTC.